The 19 T cell receptor beta chains given below trace back to one sample, sequenced in a study of graft-versus-host responses after intestinal transplantation. Repertoires were generated with immunoSEQ multiplex PCR, while TCRdb's copy carries only in-frame clones and drops some. The repertoire holds 90,000 to 150,000 clones, with about 93% as singletons. Their target antigens are unknown. The material sequenced was unstimulated CD4+ T cells sorted from spleen or lymph node cells, taken before intestinal transplant. All receptors derive from a human donor who received an intestinal transplant.

The chain recombines TRBV2 with TRBJ1-2; TRBD1 agrees at 7 bases. V shed 7 bases, J shed 4 bases, and the junction held 3 bases outside the gene matches. CDR1 SNHLY and CDR2 FYNNEI come from the germline V gene. The length of the CDR3 is 12 residues. DNA for the CDR3: TGTGCCAGCACACAGGGGAGCTATGGCTACACCTTC. The encoded protein is CASTQGSYGYTF. The full variable domain, with the rest looked up from reference TRBV2 and TRBJ1-2, is EPEVTQTPSHQVTQMGQEVILRCVPISNHLYFYWYRQILGQKVEFLVSFYNNEISEKSEIFDDQFSVERPDGSNFTLKIRSTKLEDSAMYFCASTQGSYGYTFGSGTRLTVV.

This clone was seen only once. The V and J genes are TRBV6-4 and TRBJ1-2, with TRBD1 matching 7 bases. Trimming at V came to 4 bases and at J to 4 bases, leaving 0 bases not matched to a gene. From germline, CDR1 is MRHNA and CDR2 SNTAGT. The CDR3 length is 12 residues. The CDR3 bases are TGTGCCAGCAGTGGGACAGGCTATGGCTACACCTTC. It is translated as CASSGTGYGYTF.

This sequence joins TRBV18 and TRBJ1-6; TRBD1 might be the D (5 bases). The CDR3 sequence is 14 residues long. Trimming took off 4 bases at V and 5 bases at J, with 9 bases between the two ends. CDR1 KGHSH and CDR2 LQKENI come from the germline V gene. CDR3 DNA sequence: TGTGCCAGCTCACAGGGACTGGATAATTCACCCCTCCACTTT. It is translated as CASSQGLDNSPLHF.

Only one count was recorded for this clone. V gene TRBV18 combines with J gene TRBJ2-4; 11 bases match TRBD2. Trimming took 1 base from V and 9 from J; bases not matched to a gene: 11. The CDR3 is 17 amino acids. CDR1 KGHSH and CDR2 LQKENI come from the germline V gene. The CDR3: CASSPRVSGRAELIQYF. For the CDR3, the DNA is TGTGCCAGCTCACCACGGGTTAGCGGGAGGGCCGAACTCATTCAGTACTTC.

This chain joins TRBV7-2 and TRBJ2-1; TRBD1 matches at 9 bases. The CDR3 covers 15 residues. V lost 1 base and J lost 9; bases outside the gene matches: 7. Germline lookup yields CDR1 SGHTA and CDR2 FQGNSA. CDR3 protein: CASSLVRTGVSEQFF. CDR3 DNA sequence: TGTGCCAGCAGCTTAGTTAGGACAGGGGTGAGTGAGCAGTTCTTC.

The chain links TRBV29-1 to TRBJ2-5; D is perhaps TRBD2 (6 bases). Trimming took 0 bases from V and 4 from J, leaving 12 bases between them. The CDR3 has 14 residues. Germline V CDR1 and CDR2: SQVTM, ANQGSEA. CDR3 bases: TGCAGCGTTGAAGAGACTAGGGGTCGAGAGACCCAGTACTTC. Its protein is CSVEETRGRETQYF.

This sequence joins TRBV27 and TRBJ1-5, with a weak D call TRBD1 (6 bases). V was clipped by 2 bases and J by 5 bases, with 10 bases between them. This CDR3 has 14 amino acids. Per the germline V gene, CDR1 is MNHEY and CDR2 is SMNVEV (reference sequence). The CDR3 coding sequence is TGTGCCAGCAGTTTAGAGGGGGTGGATCAGCCCCAGCATTTT. Translated, it gives CASSLEGVDQPQHF.

The chain uses TRBV6-6 and TRBJ2-3; 7 bases align to TRBD1. Germline loops: CDR1 MNHNY, CDR2 SVGAGI (reference sequence). V was clipped by 7 bases and J by 9 bases; unmatched bases: 4. The CDR3 length is 11 residues. The CDR3 region is CASTHRGTQYF. The DNA for the CDR3 is TGTGCCAGCACCCACAGGGGAACGCAGTATTTT.

This chain connects TRBV27 to TRBJ1-1, with a possible D match to TRBD1 (6 bases). The CDR3 has 13 amino acids. Germline assignment: CDR1 MNHEY and CDR2 SMNVEV (reference sequence). V gave up 6 bases and J gave up 8 bases, with 16 bases separating them. Here the CDR3 reads CASRPSGAPEAFF. CDR3 sequence (DNA): TGTGCCAGCAGACCTTCAGGGGCTCCAGAAGCTTTCTTT.

This clone has only a few counts. The chain joins TRBV13 to TRBJ2-7; no clear D gene. V was clipped by 10 bases and J by 9 bases, with 16 bases between them. Germline CDR1 reads PRHDT; CDR2 reads FYEKMQ (reference sequence). This CDR3 has 11 amino acids. CDR3 sequence (DNA): TGTGCCACCTCCTTAGCCCAGAGGCAGTACTTC. This gives the protein CATSLAQRQYF.

V usage is TRBV6-1 and J usage is TRBJ1-2, with TRBD1 as a possible D gene (6 bases). The V gene's germline CDR1 is MNHNS and CDR2 SASEGT. This CDR3 contains 14 residues. Trimming cost V 6 bases and J 4 bases, with 15 bases left between them. For the CDR3, the DNA is TGTGCCAGCAGCGTAGACAGGCCAGGCTATGGCTACACCTTC. Its translation: CASSVDRPGYGYTF.

This clone was found once. J is TRBJ2-7 and V is TRBV2; 8 positions match TRBD1. The CDR3 has 11 amino acids. Germline V gene sequence: CDR1 SNHLY, CDR2 FYNNEI. After removal of 9 bases from V and 3 bases from J, the junction contained 1 base not matched to a gene. As DNA, the CDR3 is TGTGCCAGAGGGACAGGCTACGAGCAGTACTTC. Translated: CARGTGYEQYF.

V and J are TRBV6-5 and TRBJ2-3; D is undetermined. This CDR3 contains 13 residues. Trimming removed 6 bases at V and 3 bases at J, with 10 bases between. CDR1 is MNHEY, CDR2 SVGAGI, per germline. Here the CDR3 reads CASRLVGTDTQYF. In nucleotides, the CDR3 is TGTGCCAGCAGACTCGTGGGAACAGATACGCAGTATTTT.

The V and J genes are TRBV7-9 and TRBJ1-3; TRBD1 aligns across 7 bases. The trim removed 5 bases at V and 0 bases at J, leaving 13 bases unmatched. Looked up from germline, CDR1 is SEHNR and CDR2 is FQNEAQ (reference sequence). This CDR3 has 18 amino acids. CDR3 sequence reads: CASSPNTGQASSGNTIYF. CDR3 sequence (DNA): TGTGCCAGCAGCCCCAACACTGGACAGGCGAGCTCTGGAAACACCATATATTTT.

The V call is TRBV5-1, the J call TRBJ2-7; D is perhaps TRBD1 (6 bases). The CDR3 spans 14 residues. The ends were cut back, 3 bases at V and 2 bases at J, with 12 bases in the middle. CDR1 and CDR2 from the germline V gene are SGHRS and YFSETQ. CDR3 nucleotide sequence: TGCGCCAGCAGCTCGCAGGGGCCAGCCTACGAGCAGTACTTC. This sequence encodes CASSSQGPAYEQYF.

This clone was found a few times. The chain employs TRBV5-4 and TRBJ2-5, with 7 bases matching TRBD2. The J segment lost 3 bases and the V segment lost 0 bases, leaving 8 bases of the junction unmatched. In germline, CDR1 is SGHNT, CDR2 YYREEE (reference sequence). The CDR3 sequence is 16 residues long. The CDR3 region is CASSLGVTGGEETQYF. As DNA, the CDR3 is TGTGCCAGCAGCTTGGGAGTCACGGGAGGCGAAGAGACCCAGTACTTC.

The chain has TRBV30 and TRBJ1-5, with a tentative D call TRBD1 (6 bases). The CDR3 has 17 residues. V lost 0 bases and J 3 bases, leaving 18 bases between the germline ends. Germline V gene sequence: CDR1 GTSNPN, CDR2 SVGIG (reference sequence). Here the CDR3 reads CAWSVTGAGLFNQPQHF. DNA of the CDR3: TGTGCCTGGAGTGTAACGGGGGCAGGTCTATTCAATCAGCCCCAGCATTTT.

The table lists this clone with a count of one. The rearrangement uses TRBV7-9 and TRBJ1-1; D remains ambiguous. Trimming took off 1 base at V and 3 bases at J, with 9 bases between the two ends. The germline V gene encodes CDR1 SEHNR and CDR2 FQNEAQ (reference sequence). The CDR3 covers 14 residues. The CDR3 region has the DNA TGTGCCAGCAGCTTAGTTCTGGAGGACACTGAAGCTTTCTTT. Its translation: CASSLVLEDTEAFF. The whole variable domain, filled in from reference TRBV7-9 and TRBJ1-1, reads DTGVSQNPRHKITKRGQNVTFRCDPISEHNRLYWYRQTLGQGPEFLTYFQNEAQLEKSRLLSDRFSAERPKGSFSTLEIQRTEQGDSAMYLCASSLVLEDTEAFFGQGTRLTVV.

J is TRBJ2-2 and V is TRBV18; TRBD1 agrees at 11 bases. V lost 0 bases, J lost 0 bases, and 0 bases stayed unmatched. The CDR3 loop spans 17 amino acids. Germline V gene data show CDR1 as KGHSH and CDR2 as LQKENI. This chain's CDR3 is CASSPPGQGANTGELFF. The CDR3 DNA reads TGTGCCAGCTCACCACCGGGACAGGGGGCGAACACCGGGGAGCTGTTTTTT.